This T cell receptor (beta chain) was recovered during a study of blood T cell repertoires in COVID-19. At the level of the study: The samples span acute and convalescent COVID-19 from the United States, Italy and Spain. T cells, B-cell-depleted T cells, or PBMCs provided the cDNA or gDNA that served as material.

How the authors handled the data: Estimation of nucleated cell counts relied on the amplification of reference gene primers. This table comes from immunoSEQ multiplex PCR, and its TCRdb copy is limited to in-frame clones, with some not included. That table supplies the V and J calls and clone size; D and trimming were determined from the DNA. The table lists 200,000 to 250,000 clones, roughly 84% of them singletons, with around 3.5% in the top ten. V dropped 7 bases and J dropped 0 bases, with 11 bases sitting between them. CDR3 length: 14 residues. Germline-derived CDR1 and CDR2 are SNHLY and FYNNEI.

The TCR originated in a woman of 80 years or more with acute or convalescent COVID-19. Source material: peripheral blood. The chain recombines TRBV2 with TRBJ2-3; D is unresolved. DNA of the CDR3: TGTGCCAGCACTCTGCGACTCAGCACAGATACGCAGTATTTT. It yields the protein CASTLRLSTDTQYF.